This TCR beta chain came from a study of cytomegalovirus exposure and HLA in healthy donors. The table came from immunoSEQ multiplex PCR; TCRdb's copy has only in-frame clones and leaves some out. The sample lists some 200,000 clones, approximately 90% occurring once. This CDR3 contains 15 residues. Trimming shortened V by 3 bases and J by 0 bases, and 11 bases separated the two germline ends. CDR1 is MNHEY and CDR2 is SVGAGI in the germline V gene. The V gene is TRBV6-5, the J gene TRBJ1-1; D is undetermined. The sequence was collected from a woman aged 18-29 years in good health and CMV-seronegative. What was sequenced was PBMCs. CDR3 region: CASSYQRGMNTEAFF. In DNA form, the CDR3 reads TGTGCCAGCAGTTATCAGAGAGGTATGAACACTGAAGCTTTCTTT.